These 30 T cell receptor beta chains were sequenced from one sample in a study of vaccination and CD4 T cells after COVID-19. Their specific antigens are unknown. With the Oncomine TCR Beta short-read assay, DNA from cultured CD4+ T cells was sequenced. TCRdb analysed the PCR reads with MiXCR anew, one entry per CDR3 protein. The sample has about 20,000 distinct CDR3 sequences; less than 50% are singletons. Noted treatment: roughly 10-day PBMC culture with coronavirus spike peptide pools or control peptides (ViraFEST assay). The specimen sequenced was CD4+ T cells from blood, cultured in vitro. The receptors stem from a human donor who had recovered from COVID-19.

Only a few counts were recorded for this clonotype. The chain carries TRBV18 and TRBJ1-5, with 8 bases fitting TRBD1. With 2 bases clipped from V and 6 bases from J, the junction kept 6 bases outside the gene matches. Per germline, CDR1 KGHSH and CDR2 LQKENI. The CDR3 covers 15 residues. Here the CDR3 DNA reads TGTGCCAGCTCACCATCGCAGGGGGCCGGTCAGCCCCAGCATTTT. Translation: CASSPSQGAGQPQHF.

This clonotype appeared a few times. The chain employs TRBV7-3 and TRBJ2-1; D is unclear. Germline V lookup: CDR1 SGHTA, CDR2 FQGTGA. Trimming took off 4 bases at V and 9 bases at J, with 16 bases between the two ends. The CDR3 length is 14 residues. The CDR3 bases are TGTGCCAGCAGCTCTTCAGGTTCCTGGGGTGAGCAGTTCTTC. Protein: CASSSSGSWGEQFF.

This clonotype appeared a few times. For the CDR3, the DNA is TGCGCCAGCAGTCCCTCCGGGTCTAGGAACACTGAAGCTTTCTTT. Translated, it gives CASSPSGSRNTEAFF. V and J are TRBV10-1 and TRBJ1-1; D call uncertain. V gave up 5 bases and J gave up 1 base, with 14 bases separating them. This CDR3 is built from 15 residues. Looked up from germline, CDR1 is WNHNN and CDR2 is SYGVQD (reference sequence).

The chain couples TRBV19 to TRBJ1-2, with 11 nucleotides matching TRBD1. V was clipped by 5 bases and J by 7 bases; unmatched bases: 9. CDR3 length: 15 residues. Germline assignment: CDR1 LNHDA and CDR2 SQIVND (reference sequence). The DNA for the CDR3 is TGTGCCAGTAGTTCCTCCGGGACAGGGGGTTCTGGCTACACCTTC. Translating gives CASSSSGTGGSGYTF. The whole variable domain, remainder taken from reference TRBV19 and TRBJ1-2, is DGGITQSPKYLFRKEGQNVTLSCEQNLNHDAMYWYRQDPGQGLRLIYYSQIVNDFQKGDIAEGYSVSREKKESFPLTVTSAQKNPTAFYLCASSSSGTGGSGYTFGSGTRLTVV.

CDR3 in DNA: TGTGCCAGCAGTTACTCGATTGGGGGAGACACTGAAGCTTTCTTT. Its translation: CASSYSIGGDTEAFF. The rearrangement uses TRBV6-5 and TRBJ1-1; possible D gene TRBD1, 5 bases. Germline V gene data show CDR1 as MNHEY and CDR2 as SVGAGI. With 0 bases removed from V and 3 bases from J, the gap between germline ends came to 11 bases. This CDR3 is built from 15 residues.

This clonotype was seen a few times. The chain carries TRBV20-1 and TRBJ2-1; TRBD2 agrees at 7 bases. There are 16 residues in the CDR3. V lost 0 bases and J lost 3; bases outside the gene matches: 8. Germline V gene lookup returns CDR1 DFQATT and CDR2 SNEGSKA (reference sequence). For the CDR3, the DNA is TGCAGTGCTAGAGATTGGGGCGGGAGCCTCTACAATGAGCAGTTCTTC. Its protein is CSARDWGGSLYNEQFF.

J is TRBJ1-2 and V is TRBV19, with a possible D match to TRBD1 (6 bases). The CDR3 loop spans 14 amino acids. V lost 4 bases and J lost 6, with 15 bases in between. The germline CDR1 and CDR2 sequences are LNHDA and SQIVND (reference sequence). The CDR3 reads CASSNSGERNGYTF. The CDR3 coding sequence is TGTGCCAGTAGTAATTCAGGGGAAAGAAATGGCTACACCTTC. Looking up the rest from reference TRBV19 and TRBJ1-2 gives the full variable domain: DGGITQSPKYLFRKEGQNVTLSCEQNLNHDAMYWYRQDPGQGLRLIYYSQIVNDFQKGDIAEGYSVSREKKESFPLTVTSAQKNPTAFYLCASSNSGERNGYTFGSGTRLTVV.

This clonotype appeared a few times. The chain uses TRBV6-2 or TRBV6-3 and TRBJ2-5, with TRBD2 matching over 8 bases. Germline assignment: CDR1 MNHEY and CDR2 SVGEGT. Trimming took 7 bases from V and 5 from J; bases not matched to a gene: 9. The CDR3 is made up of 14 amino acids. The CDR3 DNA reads TGTGCCAGCACCAAGGGCGGGAGGTTGGAGACCCAGTACTTC. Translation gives CASTKGGRLETQYF.

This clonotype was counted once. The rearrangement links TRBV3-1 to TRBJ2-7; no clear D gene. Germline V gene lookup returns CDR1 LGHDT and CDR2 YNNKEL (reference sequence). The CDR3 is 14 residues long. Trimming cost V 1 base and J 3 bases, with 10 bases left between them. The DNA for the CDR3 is TGTGCCAGCAGCCAAGGCAGCGACGGCTACGAGCAGTACTTC. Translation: CASSQGSDGYEQYF.

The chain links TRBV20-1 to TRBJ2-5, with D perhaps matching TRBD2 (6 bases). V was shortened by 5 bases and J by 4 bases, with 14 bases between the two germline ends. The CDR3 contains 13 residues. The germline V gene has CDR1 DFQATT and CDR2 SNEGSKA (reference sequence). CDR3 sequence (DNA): TGCAGTGCTGGAGGAGGGCGAGTAGAGACCCAGTACTTC. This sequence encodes CSAGGGRVETQYF.

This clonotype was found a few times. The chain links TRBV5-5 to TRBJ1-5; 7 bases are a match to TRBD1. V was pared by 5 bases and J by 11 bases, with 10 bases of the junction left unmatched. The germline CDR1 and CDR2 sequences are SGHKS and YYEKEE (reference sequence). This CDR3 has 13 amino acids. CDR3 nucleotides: TGTGCCAGCAGTCGACAGGGAAAACAGACCCAGCATTTT. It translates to CASSRQGKQTQHF. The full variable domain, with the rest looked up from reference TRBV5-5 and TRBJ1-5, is DAGVTQSPTHLIKTRGQQVTLRCSPISGHKSVSWYQQVLGQGPQFIFQYYEKEERGRGNFPDRFSARQFPNYSSELNVNALLLGDSALYLCASSRQGKQTQHFGDGTRLSIL.

The CDR3 spells CASSSLAGGTGELFF. The CDR3 region has the DNA TGCGCCAGCAGCTCGTTAGCGGGGGGCACCGGGGAGCTGTTTTTT. The rearrangement uses TRBV5-1 and TRBJ2-2; 10 positions match TRBD2. Trimming cost V 3 bases and J 4 bases; bases outside gene matches: 3. The CDR3 spans 15 residues. Germline values: CDR1 SGHRS, CDR2 YFSETQ.

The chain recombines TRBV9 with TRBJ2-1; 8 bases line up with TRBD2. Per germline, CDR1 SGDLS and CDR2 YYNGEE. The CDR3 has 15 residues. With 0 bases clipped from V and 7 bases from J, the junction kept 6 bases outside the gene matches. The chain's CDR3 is CASSVDPGGPNEQFF. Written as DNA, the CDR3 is TGTGCCAGCAGCGTAGACCCGGGAGGGCCGAATGAGCAGTTCTTC. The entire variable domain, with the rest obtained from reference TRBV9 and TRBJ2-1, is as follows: DSGVTQTPKHLITATGQRVTLRCSPRSGDLSVYWYQQSLDQGLQFLIQYYNGEERAKGNILERFSAQQFPDLHSELNLSSLELGDSALYFCASSVDPGGPNEQFFGPGTRLTVL.

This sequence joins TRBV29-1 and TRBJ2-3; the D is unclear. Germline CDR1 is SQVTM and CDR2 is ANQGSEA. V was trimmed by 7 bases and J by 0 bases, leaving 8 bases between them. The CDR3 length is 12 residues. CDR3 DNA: TGCAGCGGCGGTTTTAGCACAGATACGCAGTATTTT. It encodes CSGGFSTDTQYF.

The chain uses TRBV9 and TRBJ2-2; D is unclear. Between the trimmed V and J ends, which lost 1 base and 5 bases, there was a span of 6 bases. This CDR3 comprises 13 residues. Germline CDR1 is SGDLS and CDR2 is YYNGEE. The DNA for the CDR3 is TGTGCCAGCAGCGTAACGCCGACCGGGGAGCTGTTTTTT. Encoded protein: CASSVTPTGELFF. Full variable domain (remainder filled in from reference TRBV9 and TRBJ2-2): DSGVTQTPKHLITATGQRVTLRCSPRSGDLSVYWYQQSLDQGLQFLIQYYNGEERAKGNILERFSAQQFPDLHSELNLSSLELGDSALYFCASSVTPTGELFFGEGSRLTVL.

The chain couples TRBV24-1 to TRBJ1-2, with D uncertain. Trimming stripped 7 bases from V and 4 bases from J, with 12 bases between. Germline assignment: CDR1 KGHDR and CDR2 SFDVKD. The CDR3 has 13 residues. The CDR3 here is CATRARSGYGYTF. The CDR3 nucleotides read TGTGCCACCAGGGCCCGCTCCGGCTATGGCTACACCTTC.

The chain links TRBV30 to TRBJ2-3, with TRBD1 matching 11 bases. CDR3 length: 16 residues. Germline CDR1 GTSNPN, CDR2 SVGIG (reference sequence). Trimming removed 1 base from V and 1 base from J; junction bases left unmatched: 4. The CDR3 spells CAWSGGQGGGTDTQYF. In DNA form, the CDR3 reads TGTGCCTGGAGTGGGGGACAGGGGGGAGGCACAGATACGCAGTATTTT.

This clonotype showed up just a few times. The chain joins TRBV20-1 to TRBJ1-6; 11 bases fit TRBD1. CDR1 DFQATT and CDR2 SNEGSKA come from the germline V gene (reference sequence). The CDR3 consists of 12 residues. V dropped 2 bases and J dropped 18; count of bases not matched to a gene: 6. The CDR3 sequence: CSARRTGGYPHF. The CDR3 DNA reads TGCAGTGCTAGAAGGACAGGGGGCTATCCCCACTTT.

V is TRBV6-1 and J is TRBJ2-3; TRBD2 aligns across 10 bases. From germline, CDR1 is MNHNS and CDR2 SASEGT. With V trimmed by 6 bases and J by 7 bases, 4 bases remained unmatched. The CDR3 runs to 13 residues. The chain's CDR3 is CASRASGSYTQYF. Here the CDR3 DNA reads TGTGCCAGCAGGGCTAGCGGGAGTTATACGCAGTATTTT.

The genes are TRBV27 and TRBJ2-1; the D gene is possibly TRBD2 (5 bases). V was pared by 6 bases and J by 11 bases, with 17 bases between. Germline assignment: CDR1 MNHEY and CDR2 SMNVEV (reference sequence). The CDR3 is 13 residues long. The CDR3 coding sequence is TGTGCCAGCAGACCCAATCTAGCCCCGAAGCAGTTCTTC. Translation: CASRPNLAPKQFF.

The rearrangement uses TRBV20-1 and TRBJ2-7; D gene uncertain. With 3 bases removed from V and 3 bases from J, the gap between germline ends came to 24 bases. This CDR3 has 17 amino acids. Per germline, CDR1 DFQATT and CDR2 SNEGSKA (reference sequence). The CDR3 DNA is TGCAGTGCTAGTGGGCAGGCCGGGTTAGGCGCCTACTACGAGCAGTACTTC. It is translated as CSASGQAGLGAYYEQYF.

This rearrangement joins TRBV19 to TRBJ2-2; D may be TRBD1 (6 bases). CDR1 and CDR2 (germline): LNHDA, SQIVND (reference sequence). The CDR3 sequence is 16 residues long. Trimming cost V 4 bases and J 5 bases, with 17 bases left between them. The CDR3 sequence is CASSSPSTGITGELFF. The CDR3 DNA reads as TGTGCCAGTAGTAGTCCTTCGACAGGAATTACCGGGGAGCTGTTTTTT.

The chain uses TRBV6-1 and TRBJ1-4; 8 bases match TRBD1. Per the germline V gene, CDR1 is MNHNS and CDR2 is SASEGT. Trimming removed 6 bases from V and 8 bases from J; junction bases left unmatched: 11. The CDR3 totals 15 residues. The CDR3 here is CASRRDRGPGEKLFF. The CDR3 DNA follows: TGTGCCAGCAGGCGAGACAGGGGCCCCGGGGAAAAACTGTTTTTT.

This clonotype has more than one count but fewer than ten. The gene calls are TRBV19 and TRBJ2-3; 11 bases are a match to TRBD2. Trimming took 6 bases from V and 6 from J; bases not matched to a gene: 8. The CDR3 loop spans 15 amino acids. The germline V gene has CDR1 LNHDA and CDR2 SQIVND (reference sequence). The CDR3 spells CASRSLAGEADTQYF. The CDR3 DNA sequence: TGTGCCAGTAGATCACTAGCGGGAGAGGCCGATACGCAGTATTTT.

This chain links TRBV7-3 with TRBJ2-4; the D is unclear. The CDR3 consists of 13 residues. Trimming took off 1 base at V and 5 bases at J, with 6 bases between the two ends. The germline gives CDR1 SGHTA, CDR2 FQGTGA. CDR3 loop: CASSLRPQNIQYF. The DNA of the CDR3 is TGTGCCAGCAGCTTAAGACCTCAAAACATTCAGTACTTC. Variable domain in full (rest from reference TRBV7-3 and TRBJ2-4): GAGVSQTPSNKVTEKGKYVELRCDPISGHTALYWYRQSLGQGPEFLIYFQGTGAADDSGLPNDRFFAVRPEGSVSTLKIQRTERGDSAVYLCASSLRPQNIQYFGAGTRLSVL.

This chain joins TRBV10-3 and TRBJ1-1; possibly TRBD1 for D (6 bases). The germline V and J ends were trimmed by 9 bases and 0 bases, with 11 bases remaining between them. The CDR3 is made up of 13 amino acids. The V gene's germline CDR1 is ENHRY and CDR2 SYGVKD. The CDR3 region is CAIAGTLNTEAFF. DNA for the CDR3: TGTGCCATTGCCGGGACATTGAACACTGAAGCTTTCTTT.

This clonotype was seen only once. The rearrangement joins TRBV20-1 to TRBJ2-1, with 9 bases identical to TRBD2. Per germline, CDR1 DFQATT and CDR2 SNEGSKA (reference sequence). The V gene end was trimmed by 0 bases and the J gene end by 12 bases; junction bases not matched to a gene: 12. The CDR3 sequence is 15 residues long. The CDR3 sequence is CSARERAGGLQGQFF. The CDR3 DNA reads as TGCAGTGCTAGAGAACGGGCGGGAGGGTTACAGGGGCAGTTCTTC.

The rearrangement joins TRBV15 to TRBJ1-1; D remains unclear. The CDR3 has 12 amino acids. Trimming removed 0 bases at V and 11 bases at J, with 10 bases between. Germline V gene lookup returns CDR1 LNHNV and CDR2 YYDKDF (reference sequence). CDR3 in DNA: TGTGCCACCAGCAGAGAAGGAGATTGGGCTTTCTTT. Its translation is CATSREGDWAFF.

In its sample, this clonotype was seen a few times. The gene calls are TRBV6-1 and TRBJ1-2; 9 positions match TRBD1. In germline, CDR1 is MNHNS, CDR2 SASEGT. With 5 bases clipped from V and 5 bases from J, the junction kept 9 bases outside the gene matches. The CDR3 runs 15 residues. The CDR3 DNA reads TGTGCCAGCAGTAAACCGGGACAGGGCCCTTATGGCTACACCTTC. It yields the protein CASSKPGQGPYGYTF.

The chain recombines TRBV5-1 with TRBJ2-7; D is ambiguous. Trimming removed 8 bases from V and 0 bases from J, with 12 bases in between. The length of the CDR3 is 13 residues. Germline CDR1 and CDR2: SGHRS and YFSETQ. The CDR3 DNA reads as TGCGCCAGTCATGAGCCCAGCTCCTACGAGCAGTACTTC. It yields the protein CASHEPSSYEQYF.